Below, 18 T cell receptor beta chains from the same sample are listed, as sequenced in a study of cytomegalovirus exposure and HLA in healthy donors (dated by TCRdb to 2017 to 2019). Preparation of the library involved the immunoSEQ multiplex PCR assay. The multiplex PCR relied on a mix of 60 forward primers for TCR Vbeta segments and 13 reverse primers for TCR Jbeta segments. In its TCRdb copy, this immuneACCESS table keeps in-frame sequences only and misses some clones. Where compared with another copy, unresolved V genes explain less than half of these, and the others have no known cause. Across this sample there are some 95,000 clones, with about 67% seen only once. The biggest ten clones account for around 2.3% of the sample. Specimen: PBMCs. The receptors derive from a man aged 30-40 years in good health and CMV-seronegative.

J is TRBJ2-7 and V is TRBV10-3; TRBD1 agrees at 7 bases. The junction had 6 bases not matched to a gene; V was cut back by 10 bases and J by 3 bases. The germline CDR1 and CDR2 sequences are ENHRY and SYGVKD. The CDR3 is 12 amino acids. The CDR3 bases are TGTGCCAGCGGATGGGACAGCTACGAGCAGTACTTC. It codes for CASGWDSYEQYF.

The chain uses TRBV5-1 and TRBJ2-6; D ambiguous. The V gene's germline CDR1 is SGHRS and CDR2 YFSETQ. The length of the CDR3 is 15 residues. The V gene lost 4 bases and the J gene lost 0 bases, with 8 bases spanning the gap. CDR3: CASSPSPSGANVLTF. The DNA of the CDR3 is TGCGCCAGCAGCCCGTCCCCCTCTGGGGCCAACGTCCTGACTTTC. Full variable domain (remainder filled in from reference TRBV5-1 and TRBJ2-6): KAGVTQTPRYLIKTRGQQVTLSCSPISGHRSVSWYQQTPGQGLQFLFEYFSETQRNKGNFPGRFSGRQFSNSRSEMNVSTLELGDSALYLCASSPSPSGANVLTFGAGSRLTVL.

This clone showed up just a few times. V gene TRBV19 combines with J gene TRBJ1-4, with D maybe TRBD1 (5 bases). Germline V gene data show CDR1 as LNHDA and CDR2 as SQIVND (reference sequence). The CDR3 has 13 amino acids. Trimming shortened V by 5 bases and J by 4 bases, and 8 bases separated the two germline ends. The CDR3 reads CASSGQGNEKLFF. CDR3 DNA: TGTGCCAGTAGTGGGCAGGGTAATGAAAAACTGTTTTTT.

The CDR3 coding sequence is TGTGCCAGCTCACCGGGGACTAGCGGGGGTAGCTCCTACAATGAGCAGTTCTTC. As protein: CASSPGTSGGSSYNEQFF. The rearrangement joins TRBV18 to TRBJ2-1; TRBD2 agrees at 14 bases. From germline, CDR1 is KGHSH and CDR2 LQKENI. CDR3 length: 18 amino acids. Trimming cost V 3 bases and J 0 bases; bases outside gene matches: 4.

This rearrangement joins TRBV5-6 to TRBJ2-7; 7 positions agree with TRBD2. This CDR3 is 13 amino acids long. Germline CDR1 is SGHDT and CDR2 is YYEEEE. Trimming took 0 bases from V and 9 from J; bases not matched to a gene: 6. DNA for the CDR3: TGTGCCAGCAGCTTGGCTGGTGGCGGGAGGCAGTACTTC. Protein product: CASSLAGGGRQYF.

The V call is TRBV6-6, the J call TRBJ2-1, with 11 bases lining up with TRBD1. Looked up from germline, CDR1 is MNHNY and CDR2 is SVGAGI (reference sequence). V dropped 5 bases and J dropped 7; count of bases not matched to a gene: 10. The CDR3 has 16 residues. CDR3 sequence: CASSPRRDRGGNEQFF. The CDR3 DNA sequence: TGTGCCAGCAGTCCTCGCCGGGACAGGGGGGGGAATGAGCAGTTCTTC.

The CDR3 nucleotides read TGTGCCACCACAGGGGTATACACCGGGGAGCTGTTTTTT. Translating gives CATTGVYTGELFF. The gene calls are TRBV19 and TRBJ2-2, with TRBD1 matching over 7 bases. The J segment lost 3 bases and the V segment lost 10 bases, leaving 5 bases of the junction unmatched. The CDR3 runs 13 residues. Germline CDR1 reads LNHDA; CDR2 reads SQIVND (reference sequence).

The chain links TRBV11-2 to TRBJ1-1, with D possibly matching TRBD1 (5 bases). CDR3 length: 15 amino acids. Germline loops: CDR1 SGHAT, CDR2 FQNNGV. The germline V and J ends were trimmed by 8 bases and 4 bases, with 20 bases remaining between them. The CDR3 DNA reads as TGTGCCAGCGGCGGGGAGGGGAGAGATGGCACTGAAGCTTTCTTT. This encodes CASGGEGRDGTEAFF.

This clone was picked up a small number of times. This chain joins TRBV19 and TRBJ1-5; maybe TRBD1 (5 bases). Germline V gene lookup returns CDR1 LNHDA and CDR2 SQIVND (reference sequence). V gave up 1 base and J gave up 5 bases, with 6 bases separating them. The CDR3 runs 13 residues. The CDR3 is CASSIVRDQPQHF. Here the CDR3 DNA reads TGTGCCAGTAGTATAGTCAGGGATCAGCCCCAGCATTTT. Together with reference TRBV19 and TRBJ1-5, the CDR3 gives the full variable domain: DGGITQSPKYLFRKEGQNVTLSCEQNLNHDAMYWYRQDPGQGLRLIYYSQIVNDFQKGDIAEGYSVSREKKESFPLTVTSAQKNPTAFYLCASSIVRDQPQHFGDGTRLSIL.

This clone was picked up a small number of times. The chain carries TRBV5-6 and TRBJ2-5, with a possible D match to TRBD1 (5 bases). The CDR3 loop spans 15 amino acids. Germline V lookup: CDR1 SGHDT, CDR2 YYEEEE. V lost 0 bases, J lost 4 bases, and 13 bases lay in between. The CDR3 sequence is CASSLDSSRGETQYF. CDR3 DNA sequence: TGTGCCAGCAGCTTGGACAGCTCTAGGGGAGAGACCCAGTACTTC. Full variable domain (missing parts from reference TRBV5-6 and TRBJ2-5): DAGVTQSPTHLIKTRGQQVTLRCSPKSGHDTVSWYQQALGQGPQFIFQYYEEEERQRGNFPDRFSGHQFPNYSSELNVNALLLGDSALYLCASSLDSSRGETQYFGPGTRLLVL.

This sequence joins TRBV6-5 and TRBJ1-1; D is possibly TRBD1 (5 bases). Germline V gene data show CDR1 as MNHEY and CDR2 as SVGAGI. The V and J ends lost 2 bases and 4 bases respectively, with 14 bases between them. The CDR3 is made up of 15 amino acids. CDR3 in DNA: TGTGCCAGCAGTTACAGGCGGAGGGGAAGCACTGAAGCTTTCTTT. Its translation: CASSYRRRGSTEAFF.

V and J are TRBV16 and TRBJ1-2, with D uncertain. V lost 0 bases and J lost 8, with 13 bases in between. Germline assignment: CDR1 KGHSY and CDR2 FQNENV. The CDR3 has 14 amino acids. CDR3 loop: CASSQSSPTEGYTF. In DNA form, the CDR3 reads TGTGCCAGCAGCCAATCGAGTCCGACGGAGGGCTACACCTTC.

This clone was observed a few times. V and J are TRBV19 and TRBJ1-5, with 8 bases identical to TRBD1. The V segment lost 5 bases and the J segment 7 bases; nucleotides outside the gene matches: 16. The CDR3 sequence is 17 residues long. Germline CDR1 LNHDA, CDR2 SQIVND (reference sequence). For the CDR3, the DNA is TGTGCCAGTAGTCTACCACCTGACAGGGGTCTTTACCAGCCCCAGCATTTT. Residues: CASSLPPDRGLYQPQHF.

The chain combines TRBV27 with TRBJ1-1; 8 bases line up with TRBD1. Germline lookup yields CDR1 MNHEY and CDR2 SMNVEV (reference sequence). This CDR3 comprises 15 residues. The J segment lost 2 bases and the V segment lost 6 bases, leaving 8 bases of the junction unmatched. The CDR3 loop is CASSLGTGLNTEAFF. The CDR3 nucleotides are TGTGCCAGCAGCCTCGGGACAGGACTAAACACTGAAGCTTTCTTT.

This chain joins TRBV9 and TRBJ2-7, with D possibly matching TRBD2 (6 bases). Trimming took 1 base from V and 0 from J, leaving 11 bases between them. Germline-derived CDR1 and CDR2 are SGDLS and YYNGEE. The CDR3 is 15 amino acids. The CDR3 protein is CASSVSPSDSYEQYF. Here the CDR3 DNA reads TGTGCCAGCAGCGTATCTCCTAGCGACTCCTACGAGCAGTACTTC.

This rearrangement joins TRBV7-3 to TRBJ2-3, with D possibly matching TRBD2 (6 bases). Per germline, CDR1 SGHTA and CDR2 FQGTGA. V lost 2 bases, J lost 0 bases, and 9 bases lay in between. The CDR3 has 15 amino acids. CDR3 nucleotides: TGTGCCAGCAGCTTAGGGGGGATTAGCACAGATACGCAGTATTTT. Its translation: CASSLGGISTDTQYF. The variable domain in full, completed from reference TRBV7-3 and TRBJ2-3, reads GAGVSQTPSNKVTEKGKYVELRCDPISGHTALYWYRQSLGQGPEFLIYFQGTGAADDSGLPNDRFFAVRPEGSVSTLKIQRTERGDSAVYLCASSLGGISTDTQYFGPGTRLTVL.

J is TRBJ2-1 and V is TRBV19, with 7 bases that match TRBD2. The CDR3 consists of 18 residues. Germline lookup yields CDR1 LNHDA and CDR2 SQIVND (reference sequence). Trimming at V came to 4 bases and at J to 4 bases, leaving 16 bases not matched to a gene. As DNA, the CDR3 is TGTGCCAGTAGTACGCCCGGGGGGATATTTTTGGGTTACAATGAGCAGTTCTTC. Translated: CASSTPGGIFLGYNEQFF.

V gene TRBV27 combines with J gene TRBJ2-7; 13 bases line up with TRBD2. J was trimmed by 0 bases and V by 0 bases; bases with no gene match: 5. The germline gives CDR1 MNHEY, CDR2 SMNVEV (reference sequence). The CDR3 covers 18 residues. This CDR3 is CASSLSGTSGTFSYEQYF. CDR3 DNA sequence: TGTGCCAGCAGTTTATCGGGGACTAGCGGGACCTTCTCCTACGAGCAGTACTTC.